Following are 31 T cell receptor beta chains from one sample sequenced in a study of early T cells in non-severe SARS-CoV-2 infection. Using its own MiXCR run on the 5' RACE reads, TCRdb lists one record per CDR3 protein. This sample has roughly 32,000 distinct CDR3 sequences, with roughly 3.9% found just once. Material: whole blood. The receptor source for this set is an adult who was a healthcare worker with PCR-confirmed SARS-CoV-2 infection or an uninfected control (not recorded which).

This clonotype was seen only a few times. This chain links TRBV6-5 with TRBJ2-2; D is possibly TRBD1 or TRBD2 (5 bases each). CDR3 length equals 19 residues. Trimming shortened V by 2 bases and J by 5 bases, and 24 bases separated the two germline ends. From germline, CDR1 is MNHEY and CDR2 SVGAGI. The CDR3 protein is CASSYGAGTLGLWTGELFF. In nucleotides, the CDR3 is TGTGCCAGCAGTTACGGCGCCGGGACGCTGGGCTTATGGACCGGGGAGCTGTTTTTT.

This clonotype has at least ten counts. The chain uses TRBV20-1 and TRBJ2-4, with unresolved D. The CDR3 totals 15 residues. The germline CDR1 and CDR2 sequences are DFQATT and SNEGSKA (reference sequence). The V and J ends lost 6 bases and 0 bases respectively, with 15 bases between them. The DNA of the CDR3 is TGCAGTGCCCCATCCCGTTGGGAAGCCAAAAACATTCAGTACTTC. The encoded protein is CSAPSRWEAKNIQYF.

The chain uses TRBV13 and TRBJ1-2; D ambiguous. The V end lost 1 base, the J end lost 2 bases, and 8 bases lay between the germline ends. CDR3 length: 14 amino acids. The V gene's germline CDR1 is PRHDT and CDR2 FYEKMQ (reference sequence). CDR3 in amino acids: CASSLDGRNYGYTF. The CDR3 nucleotides are TGTGCCAGCAGCTTAGATGGCAGGAACTATGGCTACACCTTC.

Only a few counts were recorded for this clonotype. The V gene is TRBV30, the J gene TRBJ2-7; the D gene is possibly TRBD1 (5 bases). V lost 0 bases and J 6 bases, leaving 18 bases between the germline ends. The CDR3 is 15 amino acids. Germline CDR1 reads GTSNPN; CDR2 reads SVGIG (reference sequence). The CDR3 DNA is TGTGCCTGGAGTGTACGAACAGGCCTGAAGGGCGAGCAGTACTTC. It is translated as CAWSVRTGLKGEQYF.

This clonotype was observed many times. This chain uses TRBV10-3 with TRBJ2-1; no clear D gene. The CDR3 sequence is 14 residues long. Germline lookup yields CDR1 ENHRY and CDR2 SYGVKD. Trimming removed 3 bases from V and 3 bases from J, with 9 bases in between. The CDR3: CAISDIDGYNEQFF. CDR3 in DNA: TGTGCCATCAGTGATATCGACGGCTACAATGAGCAGTTCTTC.

This clonotype came up many times. The chain joins TRBV7-9 to TRBJ1-2; 7 bases are shared with TRBD1. Trimming removed 7 bases from V and 3 bases from J; junction bases left unmatched: 14. Germline V CDR1 and CDR2: SEHNR, FQNEAQ (reference sequence). This CDR3 is built from 16 residues. This CDR3 is CASTPLVVDRDYGYTF. The CDR3 bases are TGTGCCAGCACCCCCCTCGTTGTAGACAGGGACTATGGCTACACCTTC.

This clonotype was detected ten times or more. The chain has TRBV7-9 and TRBJ1-6; tentatively, D is TRBD1 (6 bases). Between the trimmed V and J ends, which lost 5 bases and 7 bases, there was a span of 15 bases. This CDR3 has 15 residues. Germline V gene lookup returns CDR1 SEHNR and CDR2 FQNEAQ (reference sequence). CDR3 nucleotide sequence: TGTGCCAGCAGCCCACGGGGGGCTCTAAATTCACCCCTCCACTTT. This gives the protein CASSPRGALNSPLHF.

This clonotype came up many times. Written as DNA, the CDR3 is TGTGCCAGCAGTGAAGCGCTTCAAGGGACCACTGAAGCTTTCTTT. It yields the protein CASSEALQGTTEAFF. The rearrangement joins TRBV2 to TRBJ1-1, with D possibly TRBD1 on 5 matching bases. Germline V CDR1 and CDR2: SNHLY, FYNNEI. Trimming pared 0 bases from V and 4 bases from J, leaving 12 bases between. This CDR3 is built from 15 residues. The complete variable domain, with remaining parts taken from reference TRBV2 and TRBJ1-1, reads EPEVTQTPSHQVTQMGQEVILRCVPISNHLYFYWYRQILGQKVEFLVSFYNNEISEKSEIFDDQFSVERPDGSNFTLKIRSTKLEDSAMYFCASSEALQGTTEAFFGQGTRLTVV.

V usage is TRBV7-9 and J usage is TRBJ2-1; no reliable D call. This CDR3 contains 16 residues. Trimming removed 1 base from V and 6 bases from J, with 16 bases in between. The germline V gene encodes CDR1 SEHNR and CDR2 FQNEAQ (reference sequence). The CDR3 spells CASSLGPSPSINEQFF. The CDR3 DNA reads TGTGCCAGCAGCTTAGGCCCCTCTCCCTCTATCAATGAGCAGTTCTTC.

This clonotype was seen many times. The CDR3 DNA follows: TGTGCCATCAGTGAGGGTCCTAACTATGGCTACACCTTC. Amino acid sequence: CAISEGPNYGYTF. V usage is TRBV10-3 and J usage is TRBJ1-2; D is uncertain. V was trimmed by 2 bases and J by 0 bases, leaving 4 bases between them. CDR1 is ENHRY and CDR2 is SYGVKD in the germline V gene. The CDR3 has 13 amino acids.

This clonotype was seen ten or more times. This chain connects TRBV10-1 to TRBJ2-3, with D uncertain. The CDR3 has 16 residues. CDR1 WNHNN and CDR2 SYGVQD come from the germline V gene (reference sequence). Trimming left V 3 bases short and J 1 base short, with 14 bases between. This CDR3 reads CASSDGGPRGTDTQYF. CDR3 DNA: TGCGCCAGCAGTGACGGCGGCCCAAGGGGCACAGATACGCAGTATTTT.

In its sample, this clonotype was seen many times. This chain uses TRBV7-2 with TRBJ2-7, with D hard to call. The germline CDR1 and CDR2 sequences are SGHTA and FQGNSA. The V end lost 4 bases, the J end lost 4 bases, and 11 bases lay between the germline ends. The CDR3 extends over 13 amino acids. CDR3 coding DNA: TGTGCCAGCAGCTCGCTGGGGTGGTACGAGCAGTACTTC. Translation gives CASSSLGWYEQYF.

This clonotype was counted between two and nine times. The chain has TRBV12-3 or TRBV12-4 and TRBJ2-4; D uncertain. Trimming took 3 bases from V and 8 from J, leaving 14 bases between them. CDR3 length: 14 amino acids. For the CDR3, the DNA is TGTGCCAGCAGTTTCGCCGCGGCTGGGGACATTCAGTACTTC. It is translated as CASSFAAAGDIQYF.

This clonotype was counted a few times. This chain uses TRBV7-2 with TRBJ1-3, with no clear D. The CDR3 sequence is 13 residues long. V shed 4 bases and J shed 3 bases, with 7 bases lying between them. Germline CDR1 reads SGHTA; CDR2 reads FQGNSA. In DNA form, the CDR3 reads TGTGCCAGCAGCTCTGGGGTTGGAAACACCATATATTTT. Residues: CASSSGVGNTIYF.

This clonotype was recorded many times. The junction departs from germline at one end; a sequencing error may be responsible. The CDR3 nucleotides read TGCAGCGTTCAAGAGCCCCAAGAGACCCAGTACTTC. Translation: CSVQEPQETQYF. This chain uses TRBV29-1 with TRBJ2-5, with D hard to call. This CDR3 is built from 12 residues. Per germline, CDR1 SQVTM and CDR2 ANQGSEA.

The CDR3 nucleotides read TGTGCCAGCCGTTTCCCCGACAGGCCCCTCTTGAACACTGAAGCTTTCTTT. This codes for CASRFPDRPLLNTEAFF. The chain uses TRBV7-2 and TRBJ1-1; maybe TRBD1 (6 bases). This CDR3 is 17 amino acids long. The germline V gene encodes CDR1 SGHTA and CDR2 FQGNSA. V lost 8 bases and J lost 0, with 22 bases in between.

The sample holds many counts of this clonotype. The chain recombines TRBV12-3 or TRBV12-4 with TRBJ2-7; 11 positions agree with TRBD2. After removal of 4 bases from V and 4 bases from J, the junction contained 6 bases not matched to a gene. The length of the CDR3 is 15 residues. CDR3 region: CASSYGGTSGYEQYF. The CDR3 DNA reads TGTGCCAGCAGTTACGGGGGGACTAGCGGATACGAGCAGTACTTC.

This clonotype was observed at least ten times. This rearrangement joins TRBV6-2 or TRBV6-3 to TRBJ2-6; D may be TRBD2 (6 bases). V dropped 8 bases and J dropped 0 bases, with 14 bases sitting between them. Germline lookup yields CDR1 MNHEY and CDR2 SVGEGT. The CDR3 loop spans 16 amino acids. The CDR3 spells CASHLGGNSGANVLTF. CDR3 nucleotides: TGTGCCAGCCACTTGGGGGGAAACTCTGGGGCCAACGTCCTGACTTTC.

V and J are TRBV19 and TRBJ2-1, with D maybe TRBD1 (6 bases). Germline loops: CDR1 LNHDA, CDR2 SQIVND (reference sequence). This CDR3 is built from 15 residues. V was shortened by 5 bases and J by 4 bases, with 15 bases between the two germline ends. The chain's CDR3 is CASSGRQGIYNEQFF. CDR3 bases: TGTGCCAGTAGTGGTAGGCAGGGGATTTACAATGAGCAGTTCTTC.

There are a few counts of this clonotype. The rearrangement uses TRBV7-2 and TRBJ2-3; D uncertain. Germline CDR1 SGHTA, CDR2 FQGNSA. Trimming removed 3 bases at V and 6 bases at J, with 7 bases between. The CDR3 covers 12 residues. The DNA of the CDR3 is TGTGCCAGCAGCTTCCGTTTGGATACGCAGTATTTT. This encodes CASSFRLDTQYF.

This clonotype was found many times. V usage is TRBV2 and J usage is TRBJ2-7; D unresolved. CDR3 length: 10 amino acids. The germline CDR1 and CDR2 sequences are SNHLY and FYNNEI. V lost 6 bases and J lost 5, with 5 bases in between. Here the CDR3 reads CASRMNEQYF. In DNA, the CDR3 is TGTGCCAGCAGGATGAACGAGCAGTACTTC.

The chain has TRBV20-1 and TRBJ2-7; 9 bases map to TRBD1. V trimming: 6 bases; J trimming: 7 bases; junction bases outside the gene matches: 16. Looked up from germline, CDR1 is DFQATT and CDR2 is SNEGSKA (reference sequence). The CDR3 consists of 15 residues. In DNA form, the CDR3 reads TGCAGTGCCTTGGCTGGGACAGGGACCCTACGGGAGCAGTACTTC. It encodes CSALAGTGTLREQYF.

This clonotype has at least ten counts. In DNA, the CDR3 is TGTGCCAGCAGCGTTGACACAGGGGGCAATGAGCAGTTCTTC. Its translation is CASSVDTGGNEQFF. The chain recombines TRBV9 with TRBJ2-1; 8 bases fit TRBD1. The V gene's germline CDR1 is SGDLS and CDR2 YYNGEE. The CDR3 consists of 14 residues. J lost 6 bases, V lost 2 bases, and 4 bases had no gene match.

This clonotype showed up many times. This chain connects TRBV9 to TRBJ1-1, with D unresolved. Per germline, CDR1 SGDLS and CDR2 YYNGEE. This CDR3 contains 13 residues. V gave up 4 bases and J gave up 0 bases, with 7 bases separating them. The CDR3 sequence: CASSNRMNTEAFF. The CDR3 DNA reads as TGTGCCAGCAGCAATCGCATGAACACTGAAGCTTTCTTT.

This clonotype was counted at least ten times. The chain couples TRBV6-2 or TRBV6-3 to TRBJ2-7, with D possibly TRBD2 on 5 matching bases. The CDR3 sequence is 16 residues long. V was pared by 5 bases and J by 2 bases, with 19 bases between. Looked up from germline, CDR1 is MNHEY and CDR2 is SVGEGT. CDR3 in amino acids: CASSGSTRVDTYEQYF. In DNA, the CDR3 is TGTGCCAGCAGTGGTAGCACGCGGGTGGATACCTACGAGCAGTACTTC.

This clonotype was seen many times. The genes are TRBV14 and TRBJ1-2; the D gene is possibly TRBD1 (5 bases). The V and J ends lost 4 bases and 4 bases respectively, with 16 bases between them. CDR3 size: 15 residues. Germline V gene sequence: CDR1 SGHDN, CDR2 FVKESK. The CDR3 spells CASSLEPGPFYGYTF. CDR3 coding DNA: TGTGCCAGCAGCCTGGAGCCGGGACCTTTCTATGGCTACACCTTC.

Sample share makes this clonotype medium-sized. V gene TRBV7-2 combines with J gene TRBJ2-7, with D unclear. The CDR3 runs 11 residues. Germline V lookup: CDR1 SGHTA, CDR2 FQGNSA. The germline V and J ends were trimmed by 5 bases and 3 bases, with 5 bases remaining between them. The CDR3 reads CASSPHYEQYF. CDR3 in DNA: TGTGCCAGCAGCCCCCACTACGAGCAGTACTTC.

With regard to this clonotype: A single base separates this from a much larger clone, so it may be a read error. The CDR3 DNA reads as TGCGCCAGCAGCTTGGAGGGCGCGGGTCAGCCCCGGCATTTT. Translating gives CASSLEGAGQPRHF. The V gene is TRBV5-1, the J gene TRBJ1-5; the D is unclear. The CDR3 spans 14 residues. Germline V gene data show CDR1 as SGHRS and CDR2 as YFSETQ.

This clonotype was seen repeatedly, ten times or more. The junction and the germline gene differ at one end; a read error may be behind it. The CDR3 DNA sequence: TGCAGCGCCGGTGGGACAGGCGGCACTGAAGTTTTCTTT. Encoded protein: CSAGGTGGTEVFF. The chain combines TRBV29-1 with TRBJ1-1; the match to TRBD1 covers 8 bases. The CDR3 sequence is 13 residues long. Germline V gene data show CDR1 as SQVTM and CDR2 as ANQGSEA.

Many counts were recorded for this clonotype. V is TRBV21-1 and J is TRBJ1-1. TRBV21-1 is a pseudogene locus. The CDR3 is 10 residues long. The CDR3: CASANTEAFF. CDR3 DNA: TGTGCCAGCGCGAACACTGAAGCTTTCTTT.

This clonotype was seen a handful of times. The chain recombines TRBV20-1 with TRBJ2-7; a possible D gene is TRBD2 (6 bases). The V end was cut by 5 bases, the J end by 2 bases, with 13 bases between. The germline gives CDR1 DFQATT, CDR2 SNEGSKA (reference sequence). The CDR3 extends over 13 amino acids. CDR3 protein: CSAPRDSTYEQYF. In DNA form, the CDR3 reads TGCAGTGCTCCCCGGGACTCTACCTACGAGCAGTACTTC.